Sequencing of this T cell receptor (beta chain) was carried out in a study of T cell repertoires in cytomegalovirus infection. Across the whole study: CMV infection together with matching HLA type was indicated by public TCR beta signatures.

Germline V gene data show CDR1 as SGHVS and CDR2 as FNYEAQ. This CDR3 is 14 amino acids long. The V gene lost 3 bases and the J gene lost 6 bases, with 9 bases spanning the gap. This clonotype has only a few counts. Its antigen is currently unknown. TCRdb re-called the reads with MiXCR, one entry per CDR3 protein. The table includes roughly 730,000 distinct CDR3 sequences, 30% to 35% detected once. The sample consisted of cultured PBMCs, taken from culture after CMV antigen stimulation. This sequence joins TRBV7-6 and TRBJ1-6, with no clear D. The receptor was isolated from a human donor in good health (CMV status not recorded). Some clones in this sample may be carry-over from other donors' samples. CDR3 in amino acids: CASSFRDFNSPLHF. CDR3 bases: TGTGCCAGCAGCTTTCGGGATTTTAATTCACCCCTCCACTTT.